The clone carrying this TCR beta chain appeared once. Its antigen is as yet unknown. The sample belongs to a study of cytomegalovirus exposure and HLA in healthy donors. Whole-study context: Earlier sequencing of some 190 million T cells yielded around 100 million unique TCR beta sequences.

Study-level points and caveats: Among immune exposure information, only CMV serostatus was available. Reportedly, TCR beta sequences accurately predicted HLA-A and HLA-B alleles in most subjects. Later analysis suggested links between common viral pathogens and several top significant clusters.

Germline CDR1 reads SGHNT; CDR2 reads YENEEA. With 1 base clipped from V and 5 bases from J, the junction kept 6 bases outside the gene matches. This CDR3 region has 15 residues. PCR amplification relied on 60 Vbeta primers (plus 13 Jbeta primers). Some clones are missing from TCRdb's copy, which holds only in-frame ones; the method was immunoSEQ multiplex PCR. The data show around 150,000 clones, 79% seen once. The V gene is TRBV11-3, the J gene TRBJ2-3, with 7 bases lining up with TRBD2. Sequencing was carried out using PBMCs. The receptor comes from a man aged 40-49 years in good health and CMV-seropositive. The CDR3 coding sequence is TGTGCCAGCAGCTTAGGGGGAATAGCGGGAGATACGCAGTATTTT. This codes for CASSLGGIAGDTQYF. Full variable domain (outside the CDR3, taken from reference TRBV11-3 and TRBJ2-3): EAGVVQSPRYKIIEKKQPVAFWCNPISGHNTLYWYLQNLGQGPELLIRYENEEAVDDSQLPKDRFSAERLKGVDSTLKIQPAELGDSAVYLCASSLGGIAGDTQYFGPGTRLTVL.